This T cell receptor beta chain was sequenced for a study of cytomegalovirus exposure and HLA in healthy donors. With 10 bases removed from V and 5 bases from J, the gap between germline ends came to 14 bases. The CDR3 is made up of 13 amino acids. Germline lookup yields CDR1 LNHDA and CDR2 SQIVND (reference sequence). In the PCR, 60 Vbeta and 13 Jbeta primers were used. This table comes from immunoSEQ multiplex PCR, and its TCRdb copy is limited to in-frame clones, with some not included. This sample yields around 92,000 clones, of which over 75% are seen a single time; approximately 3.7% belongs to the top ten.

The sequencing input was PBMCs. The TCR was taken from a female donor in good health and CMV-seropositive. The genes are TRBV19 and TRBJ1-4; D perhaps matches TRBD1 (6 bases). The CDR3 here is CATQDSFNEKLFF. CDR3 bases: TGTGCCACCCAGGACAGCTTCAATGAAAAACTGTTTTTT. The entire variable domain, with the rest obtained from reference TRBV19 and TRBJ1-4, is as follows: DGGITQSPKYLFRKEGQNVTLSCEQNLNHDAMYWYRQDPGQGLRLIYYSQIVNDFQKGDIAEGYSVSREKKESFPLTVTSAQKNPTAFYLCATQDSFNEKLFFGSGTQLSVL.